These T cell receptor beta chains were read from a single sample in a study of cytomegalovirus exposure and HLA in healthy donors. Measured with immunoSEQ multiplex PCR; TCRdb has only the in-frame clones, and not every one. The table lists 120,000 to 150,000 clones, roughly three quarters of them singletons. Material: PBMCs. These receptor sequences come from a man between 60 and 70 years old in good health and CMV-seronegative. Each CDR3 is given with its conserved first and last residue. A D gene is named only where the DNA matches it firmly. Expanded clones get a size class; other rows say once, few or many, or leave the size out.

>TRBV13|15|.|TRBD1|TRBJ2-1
CASSRDSASYNEQFF
TGTGCCAGCAGCCGGGACAGCGCCTCCTACAATGAGCAGTTCTTC
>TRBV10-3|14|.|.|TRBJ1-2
CAISESQGVYGYTF
TGTGCCATCAGTGAGTCGCAAGGGGTCTATGGCTACACCTTC
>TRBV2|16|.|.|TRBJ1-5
CASSETAGMDNQPQHF
TGTGCCAGCAGTGAAACCGCAGGGATGGACAATCAGCCCCAGCATTTT
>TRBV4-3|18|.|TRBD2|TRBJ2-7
CASSQETSGRANTYEQYF
TGCGCCAGCAGCCAAGAGACTAGCGGGAGGGCTAATACCTACGAGCAGTACTTC
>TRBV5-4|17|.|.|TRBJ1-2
CASSPEPGQTVGYGYTF
TGTGCCAGCAGCCCTGAACCCGGACAGACTGTGGGCTATGGCTACACCTTC
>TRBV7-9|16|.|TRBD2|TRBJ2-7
CASSLGAGEAGYEQYF
TGTGCCAGCAGCTTAGGAGCGGGAGAAGCTGGCTACGAGCAGTACTTC
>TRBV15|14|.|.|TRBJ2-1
CATSGLLGELEQFF
TGTGCCACCAGCGGACTGCTTGGGGAACTTGAGCAGTTCTTC
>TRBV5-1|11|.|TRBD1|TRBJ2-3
CASRTGDTQYF
TGCGCCAGCAGGACAGGGGATACGCAGTATTTT
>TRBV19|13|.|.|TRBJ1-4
CASSIRPTDRLFF
TGTGCCAGTAGTATTCGCCCCACAGATCGGCTGTTTTTT
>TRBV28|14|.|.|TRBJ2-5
CASSDAGQQETQYF
TGTGCCAGCAGTGACGCGGGACAGCAAGAGACCCAGTACTTC
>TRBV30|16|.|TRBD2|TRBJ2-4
CAWRPLAGGNKNIQYF
TGTGCCTGGAGACCACTAGCGGGGGGGAACAAAAACATTCAGTACTTC
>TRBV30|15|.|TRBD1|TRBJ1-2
CAWSAGTGGNYGYTF
TGTGCCTGGAGTGCCGGGACAGGTGGGAACTATGGCTACACCTTC
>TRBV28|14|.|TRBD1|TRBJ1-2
CASSSPDRVGGYTF
TGTGCCAGCAGTTCCCCGGACAGGGTGGGAGGCTACACCTTC
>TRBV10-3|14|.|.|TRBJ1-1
CAISEGQLNTEAFF
TGTGCCATCAGTGAGGGACAGCTGAACACTGAAGCTTTCTTT
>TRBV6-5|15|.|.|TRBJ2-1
CASSYSERQGREQFF
TGTGCCAGCAGTTACTCAGAGCGGCAGGGGCGGGAGCAGTTCTTC
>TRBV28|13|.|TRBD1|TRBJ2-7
CASRAGGTYEQYF
TGTGCCAGCAGGGCAGGGGGTACCTACGAGCAGTACTTC
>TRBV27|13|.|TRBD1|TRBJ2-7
CASSFSRGYEQYF
TGTGCCAGCAGTTTTTCCAGGGGGTACGAGCAGTACTTC
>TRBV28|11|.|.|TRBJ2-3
CASSSRYKQYF
TGTGCCAGCAGTTCCCGATACAAGCAGTATTTT
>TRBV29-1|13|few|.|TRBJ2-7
CSVEGGADYEQYF
TGCAGCGTTGAAGGAGGTGCCGATTACGAGCAGTACTTC
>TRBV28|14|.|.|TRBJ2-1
CATLLGTVGREQFF
TGTGCCACCTTGCTCGGGACTGTGGGACGAGAGCAGTTCTTC
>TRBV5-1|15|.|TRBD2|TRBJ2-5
CASSLAGGVGETQYF
TGCGCCAGCAGCTTGGCCGGGGGGGTCGGAGAGACCCAGTACTTC
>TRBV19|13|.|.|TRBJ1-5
CASSITENQPQHF
TGTGCCAGTAGTATTACAGAAAATCAGCCCCAGCATTTT
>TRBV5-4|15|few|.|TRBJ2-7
CASSPDGGASYEQYF
TGTGCCAGCAGCCCCGACGGCGGGGCCTCCTACGAGCAGTACTTC
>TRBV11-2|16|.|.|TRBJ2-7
CASSLEAADGLYEQYF
TGTGCCAGCAGCTTAGAGGCCGCAGATGGGCTCTACGAGCAGTACTTC
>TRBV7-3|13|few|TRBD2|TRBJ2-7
CASSQGLVNEQYF
TGTGCCAGCAGCCAAGGACTAGTCAACGAGCAGTACTTC
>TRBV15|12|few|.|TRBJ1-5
CATQGGNQPQHF
TGTGCCACCCAGGGTGGGAATCAGCCCCAGCATTTT
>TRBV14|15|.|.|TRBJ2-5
CASSQVYSDKETQYF
TGTGCCAGCAGCCAAGTGTATTCGGACAAAGAGACCCAGTACTTC
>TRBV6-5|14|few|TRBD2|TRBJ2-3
CASSWTSTGDTQYF
TGTGCCAGCAGTTGGACTAGTACGGGCGATACGCAGTATTTT
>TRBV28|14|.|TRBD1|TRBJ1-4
CASRSTGGREKLFF
TGTGCCAGCAGGTCGACAGGGGGGCGGGAAAAACTGTTTTTT
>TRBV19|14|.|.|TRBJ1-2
CASSLYGQNYGYTF
TGTGCCAGTAGTTTGTATGGACAGAACTATGGCTACACCTTC
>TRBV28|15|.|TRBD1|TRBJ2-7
CASSLAGQGKYEQYF
TGTGCCAGCAGTTTAGCGGGACAGGGGAAGTACGAGCAGTACTTC
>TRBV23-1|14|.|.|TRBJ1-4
CASQGGGTNEKLFF
TGCGCCTCCCAAGGAGGAGGAACTAATGAAAAACTGTTTTTT
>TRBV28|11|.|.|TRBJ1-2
CASSLEGGYTF
TGTGCCAGCAGTTTAGAGGGTGGCTACACCTTC
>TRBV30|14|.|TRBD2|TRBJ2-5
CAWRTSGSRVTQYF
TGTGCCTGGAGGACTAGCGGGAGTCGGGTGACCCAGTACTTC
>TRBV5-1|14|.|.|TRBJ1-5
CASSLMGLGQPQHF
TGCGCCAGCAGCTTGATGGGGCTCGGTCAGCCCCAGCATTTT
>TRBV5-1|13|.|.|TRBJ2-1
CASSLNRYNEQFF
TGCGCCAGCAGCTTGAACAGGTACAATGAGCAGTTCTTC
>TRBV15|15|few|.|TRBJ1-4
CATSRDAPANEKLFF
TGTGCCACCAGCAGAGATGCGCCGGCTAATGAAAAACTGTTTTTT
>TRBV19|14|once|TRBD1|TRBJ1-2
CASKVRTGGVGYTF
TGTGCCAGTAAAGTTAGGACAGGGGGCGTCGGCTACACCTTC
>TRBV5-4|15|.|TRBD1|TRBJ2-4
CASSLQGQGQNIQYF
TGTGCCAGCAGCTTGCAAGGACAGGGACAAAACATTCAGTACTTC
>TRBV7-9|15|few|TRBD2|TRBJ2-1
CASNRAGAAYNEQFF
TGTGCCAGCAACAGAGCGGGAGCGGCCTACAATGAGCAGTTCTTC
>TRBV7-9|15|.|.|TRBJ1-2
CASSPGTEINYGYTF
TGTGCCAGCAGCCCAGGAACAGAGATTAACTATGGCTACACCTTC
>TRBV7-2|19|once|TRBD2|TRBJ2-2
CASSSQTSGRGGVAGELFF
TGTGCCAGCAGCTCGCAGACTAGCGGGAGGGGAGGAGTCGCCGGGGAGCTGTTTTTT
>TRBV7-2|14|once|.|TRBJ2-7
CASSFSVRVYEQYF
TGTGCCAGCAGCTTCTCCGTCCGGGTCTACGAGCAGTACTTC
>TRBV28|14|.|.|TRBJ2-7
CASSLTGPSYEQYF
TGTGCCAGCAGTTTGACGGGTCCCTCCTACGAGCAGTACTTC
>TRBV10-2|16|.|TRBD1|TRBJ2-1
CASSEFTGGAFDEQFF
TGCGCCAGCAGTGAGTTCACAGGGGGCGCATTTGATGAGCAGTTCTTC
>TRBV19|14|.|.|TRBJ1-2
CASSIGPDSYGYTF
TGTGCCAGTAGTATCGGCCCCGACAGCTATGGCTACACCTTC
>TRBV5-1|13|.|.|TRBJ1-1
CASSPGMNTEAFF
TGCGCCAGCAGCCCAGGGATGAACACTGAAGCTTTCTTT
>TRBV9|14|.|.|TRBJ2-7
CASTYGAESYEQYF
TGTGCCAGCACCTATGGAGCGGAATCCTACGAGCAGTACTTC
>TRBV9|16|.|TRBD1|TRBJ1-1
CASSVLRDRDNSEAFF
TGTGCCAGCAGCGTACTCCGGGACAGGGACAATAGTGAAGCTTTCTTT